This note documents a single TCR beta chain sequence. The protocol was immunoSEQ multiplex PCR, while the TCRdb copy is restricted to in-frame clones and leaves out a portion. The sample holds around 450,000 clones; 87% are singletons and the top ten take roughly 2%. This record comes from a study of blood T cell repertoires in COVID-19. Overall study context: The study drew acute and convalescent COVID-19 samples from the United States, Italy and Spain. PBMCs, B-cell-depleted T cells, or T cells provided the cDNA or gDNA that made up the material.

V lost 0 bases and J lost 7, with 11 bases in between. This CDR3 is built from 15 residues. Looked up from germline, CDR1 is SGDLS and CDR2 is YYNGEE. This clonotype was obtained from a young woman with acute COVID-19. Source material: PBMCs or T cells enriched from blood (not recorded which). The gene calls are TRBV9 and TRBJ1-6; no reliable D call. This CDR3 reads CASSVGPGGNSPLHF. The CDR3 DNA reads TGTGCCAGCAGCGTAGGTCCAGGCGGGAATTCACCCCTCCACTTT.